This TCR beta chain was sequenced for a study of radiotherapy plus CTLA-4 blockade in lung cancer. It was focal radiation plus CTLA-4 blockade with ipilimumab that patients with chemo-refractory metastatic non-small-cell lung cancer received. The method was immunoSEQ multiplex PCR; TCRdb's version includes in-frame clones alone and lacks a portion of them. The sample has around 120,000 clones, approximately 80% seen once; the top ten hold 4.5% to 5.5%. Study observations and caveats: In blood, TCR clones derived from the tumor expanded after radiotherapy plus ipilimumab. Early blood T cell clone changes and increased post-radiation serum interferon-beta were reportedly the strongest response predictors.

In regard to this clone: The antigen is undetermined.

V lost 0 bases to trimming and J lost 6 bases, with 12 bases between them. Germline CDR1 reads SGHRS; CDR2 reads YFSETQ. This CDR3 contains 14 residues. The material was peripheral blood, obtained from a patient treated with radiotherapy plus ipilimumab. This chain joins TRBV5-1 and TRBJ1-1; D might be TRBD1 (6 bases). The source of this sequence is a human donor with non-small cell lung cancer who had a partial response to radiotherapy plus ipilimumab. CDR3 DNA sequence: TGCGCCAGCAGCTTGGGACAGGCGGGGGCTGAAGCTTTCTTT. It is translated as CASSLGQAGAEAFF.